What follows are 21 T cell receptor beta chains derived from one specimen sequenced in a study of T-cell reconstitution after alpha-beta-depleted transplantation in children. It was with unique molecular identifiers that the TCRbeta library was prepared. TCRdb used MiXCR to reprocess the PCR reads, holding one entry per CDR3 protein. The sample lists about 600,000 distinct CDR3 sequences, 23% seen once, with roughly an eighth in the top ten. Sequencing used PBMCs, mostly from graft donor cells, obtained 360 days after TCRalphabeta/CD19-depleted stem cell transplant. These receptors came from a boy under two years old who had a stem cell transplant for acute myeloid leukemia, so the T cells may come from the graft donor.

The table lists this clonotype with many counts. The chain employs TRBV14 and TRBJ2-1, with a tentative D call TRBD1 (6 bases). Per germline, CDR1 SGHDN and CDR2 FVKESK. This CDR3 region has 12 residues. Trimming shortened V by 3 bases and J by 8 bases, and 8 bases separated the two germline ends. The chain's CDR3 is CASSHGGYEQFF. In nucleotides, the CDR3 is TGTGCCAGCAGCCATGGGGGCTATGAGCAGTTCTTC. The variable domain in full, completed from reference TRBV14 and TRBJ2-1, reads EAGVTQFPSHSVIEKGQTVTLRCDPISGHDNLYWYRRVMGKEIKFLLHFVKESKQDESGMPNNRFLAERTGGTYSTLKVQPAELEDSGVYFCASSHGGYEQFFGPGTRLTVL.

The chain recombines TRBV2 with TRBJ2-1; TRBD1 agrees at 10 bases. V lost 7 bases, J lost 1 base, and 4 bases stayed unmatched. CDR1 and CDR2 (germline): SNHLY, FYNNEI. The CDR3 runs 15 residues. This CDR3 is CASTWTGGSYNEQFF. The CDR3 DNA reads TGTGCCAGCACTTGGACAGGGGGATCCTACAATGAGCAGTTCTTC.

The chain has TRBV12-3 or TRBV12-4 and TRBJ1-1, with a tentative D call TRBD1 (6 bases). The CDR3 runs to 19 residues. The ends were cut back, 1 base at V and 0 bases at J, with 21 bases in the middle. In nucleotides, the CDR3 is TGTGCCAGCAGTTTAGGACGACGGATGCGCGGGGGGCTGAACACTGAAGCTTTCTTT. As protein: CASSLGRRMRGGLNTEAFF.

The table lists this clonotype with many counts. The V gene is TRBV6-2 or TRBV6-3, the J gene TRBJ2-5; D is ambiguous. Germline V gives CDR1 MNHEY, CDR2 SVGEGT. The CDR3 covers 13 residues. The V end was cut by 7 bases, the J end by 2 bases, with 11 bases between. CDR3 region: CASTPTVQETQYF. For the CDR3, the DNA is TGTGCCAGCACACCGACGGTACAAGAGACCCAGTACTTC.

A few counts support this clonotype. The genes are TRBV20-1 and TRBJ2-7; 10 nucleotides match TRBD1. In germline, CDR1 is DFQATT, CDR2 SNEGSKA (reference sequence). The ends lost 5 bases at V and 5 bases at J; junction bases unmatched: 0. This CDR3 is built from 11 residues. DNA of the CDR3: TGCAGTGCTGGACAGGGGGACGAGCAGTACGTC. Protein product: CSAGQGDEQYV.

This clonotype showed up many times. The chain employs TRBV12-3 or TRBV12-4 and TRBJ2-1; weak D call: TRBD2 (6 bases). V was shortened by 2 bases and J by 5 bases, with 16 bases between the two germline ends. CDR3 length: 16 residues. The CDR3 loop reads CASSLPGGGRHNEQFF. In nucleotides, the CDR3 is TGTGCCAGCAGTTTACCTGGAGGAGGGCGCCACAATGAGCAGTTCTTC.

The chain has TRBV6-1 and TRBJ2-1, with 8 positions matching TRBD1. V shed 4 bases and J 8 bases; nucleotides not matched to a gene: 13. The CDR3 extends over 16 amino acids. The V gene's germline CDR1 is MNHNS and CDR2 SASEGT. CDR3 in amino acids: CASSGPTGQASYEQFF. In nucleotides, the CDR3 is TGTGCCAGCAGTGGTCCCACGGGACAGGCTTCGTATGAGCAGTTCTTC.

The chain uses TRBV28 and TRBJ2-1, with 8 positions matching TRBD2. Germline V gene data show CDR1 as MDHEN and CDR2 as SYDVKM. This CDR3 has 15 residues. The V gene end was trimmed by 6 bases and the J gene end by 5 bases; junction bases not matched to a gene: 9. As DNA, the CDR3 is TGTGCCAGCAGCTTGGGGCCGGGACTAGACAATGAGCAGTTCTTC. Translation gives CASSLGPGLDNEQFF.

V and J are TRBV20-1 and TRBJ1-6, with a possible D match to TRBD1 (5 bases). This CDR3 is built from 14 residues. The germline CDR1 and CDR2 sequences are DFQATT and SNEGSKA (reference sequence). V dropped 3 bases and J dropped 9 bases, with 15 bases sitting between them. The CDR3 DNA reads as TGCAGTGCTAGCAGGAGGGGCGGGGGTTCACCCCTCCACTTT. It is translated as CSASRRGGGSPLHF.

V gene TRBV2 combines with J gene TRBJ2-5, with 7 bases that match TRBD1. This CDR3 is 13 amino acids long. V was clipped by 6 bases and J by 5 bases; unmatched bases: 6. Per germline, CDR1 SNHLY and CDR2 FYNNEI. The CDR3 nucleotides are TGTGCCAGCAGGCTACGACAGGGCGAGACCCAGTACTTC. This codes for CASRLRQGETQYF. Looking up the rest from reference TRBV2 and TRBJ2-5 gives the full variable domain: EPEVTQTPSHQVTQMGQEVILRCVPISNHLYFYWYRQILGQKVEFLVSFYNNEISEKSEIFDDQFSVERPDGSNFTLKIRSTKLEDSAMYFCASRLRQGETQYFGPGTRLLVL.

The chain is built from TRBV7-6 and TRBJ2-7, with D uncertain. This CDR3 spans 14 amino acids. Germline V gene lookup returns CDR1 SGHVS and CDR2 FNYEAQ. V lost 1 base, J lost 0 bases, and 7 bases lay in between. CDR3 protein: CASSLEGSSYEQYF. DNA for the CDR3: TGTGCCAGCAGCTTAGAGGGTAGCTCCTACGAGCAGTACTTC.

V usage is TRBV20-1 and J usage is TRBJ2-5; tentatively, D is TRBD2 (7 bases). V shed 5 bases and J shed 5 bases, with 15 bases lying between them. The V gene's germline CDR1 is DFQATT and CDR2 SNEGSKA (reference sequence). The length of the CDR3 is 13 residues. The chain's CDR3 is CSALWGGRETQYF. The CDR3, as DNA: TGCAGTGCTTTATGGGGGGGCCGCGAGACCCAGTACTTC.

This clonotype was detected a few times. The V gene is TRBV10-3, the J gene TRBJ1-6; D is undetermined. CDR1 ENHRY and CDR2 SYGVKD come from the germline V gene. With 0 bases removed from V and 7 bases from J, the gap between germline ends came to 16 bases. The CDR3 spans 17 residues. CDR3 in amino acids: CAISESGGGNLNSPLHF. CDR3 nucleotides: TGTGCCATCAGTGAGTCGGGTGGAGGAAACTTAAATTCACCCCTCCACTTT.

The V call is TRBV12-3 or TRBV12-4, the J call TRBJ1-5; D uncertain. The CDR3 has 16 residues. V was clipped by 1 base and J by 1 base, with 11 bases between them. CDR3: CASSLGEFRSNQPQHF. The CDR3 bases are TGTGCCAGCAGTTTAGGGGAGTTTAGGAGCAATCAGCCCCAGCATTTT.

CDR3 in amino acids: CASSVGLAGTANTGELFF. For the CDR3, the DNA is TGTGCCAGCAGCGTAGGACTAGCGGGGACAGCGAACACCGGGGAGCTGTTTTTT. The gene calls are TRBV9 and TRBJ2-2; TRBD2 agrees at 11 bases. Trimming removed 0 bases from V and 0 bases from J; junction bases left unmatched: 4. Germline lookup yields CDR1 SGDLS and CDR2 YYNGEE. There are 18 residues in the CDR3.

This clonotype was recorded a few times. The chain has TRBV24-1 and TRBJ2-2; weak D call: TRBD1 (5 bases). The ends were cut back, 4 bases at V and 6 bases at J, with 11 bases in the middle. The V gene's germline CDR1 is KGHDR and CDR2 SFDVKD. The length of the CDR3 is 14 residues. CDR3 in DNA: TGTGCCACCAGTGAGGCAAGGGGTGCCGGGGAGCTGTTTTTT. It encodes CATSEARGAGELFF.

The V and J genes are TRBV4-3 and TRBJ2-1; D unclear. Trimming left V 1 base short and J 10 bases short, with 11 bases between. The CDR3 is made up of 13 amino acids. Looked up from germline, CDR1 is LGHNA and CDR2 is YSLEER. The CDR3 DNA reads TGCGCCAGCAGCCAAGTGGCTTACGGGGAGCAGTTCTTC. It encodes CASSQVAYGEQFF.

Note on this clonotype: One junction end disagrees with the germline gene, perhaps due to a read error. The chain uses TRBV28 and TRBJ1-2, with D possibly TRBD1 on 5 matching bases. The CDR3 contains 12 residues. Germline V lookup: CDR1 MDHEN, CDR2 SYDVKM. The DNA for the CDR3 is TGTGCCAGCAGTCCCCCCCAAAGCAGAGGGGCCTTC. Protein: CASSPPQSRGAF.

This clonotype was seen ten or more times. The genes are TRBV29-1 and TRBJ1-4; TRBD1 might be the D (5 bases). V shed 7 bases and J shed 3 bases, with 15 bases lying between them. The length of the CDR3 is 14 residues. Germline V gene sequence: CDR1 SQVTM, CDR2 ANQGSEA. In DNA, the CDR3 is TGCAGCGCTACACCGGACATGGCTAATGAAAAACTGTTTTTT. It encodes CSATPDMANEKLFF.

The chain uses TRBV12-3 or TRBV12-4 and TRBJ2-1; no firm D call. Trimming stripped 3 bases from V and 2 bases from J, with 11 bases between. CDR3 length: 15 amino acids. This chain's CDR3 is CASSFRPTAYNEQFF. The CDR3 DNA reads as TGTGCCAGCAGTTTCCGTCCTACTGCCTACAATGAGCAGTTCTTC.

This clonotype was seen at least ten times. V is TRBV12-3 or TRBV12-4 and J is TRBJ2-7, with D perhaps TRBD1 or TRBD2 (7 bases each). The CDR3 loop spans 14 amino acids. V gave up 5 bases and J gave up 2 bases, with 13 bases separating them. Written as DNA, the CDR3 is TGTGCCAGCAGTCCGGGGGGACAGACCTACGAGCAGTACGTC. Protein sequence: CASSPGGQTYEQYV.